These T cell receptor beta chains were read from a single sample in a study of blood T cell repertoires in COVID-19. Measured with immunoSEQ multiplex PCR; TCRdb has only the in-frame clones, and not every one. The table lists 110,000 to 150,000 clones, approximately 84% of them singletons, with 1.5% to 2% in the top ten. Sequencing was performed on PBMCs or T cells enriched from blood (not recorded which). The receptors shown here come from a woman between 18 and 29 years old who had been exposed to COVID-19. Each CDR3 is given with its conserved first and last residue. The D gene is left open where the match is weak. The size entry is marked missing in some rows and otherwise reads once, few, many or a size class.

cdr3_length	d_call	clone_size	v_call	j_call	cdr3_aa	cdr3_nt
15	.	few	TRBV7-9	TRBJ1-2	CASSFNDGLDYGYTF	TGTGCCAGCAGCTTCAATGACGGTCTAGACTATGGCTACACCTTC
15	TRBD1	.	TRBV7-9	TRBJ2-7	CASSIGQGAMYEQYF	TGTGCCAGCAGCATAGGACAGGGGGCGATGTACGAGCAGTACTTC
15	TRBD1	.	TRBV2	TRBJ2-1	CATRNRDRGSGEQFF	TGTGCCACCAGAAACCGGGACAGGGGTTCGGGGGAGCAGTTCTTC
13	.	once	TRBV28	TRBJ2-5	CASSRNVGATQYF	TGTGCCAGCAGTCGGAACGTGGGAGCGACCCAGTACTTC
13	.	.	TRBV10-1	TRBJ2-5	CASPGQTQETQYF	TGCGCCAGCCCTGGGCAGACCCAAGAGACCCAGTACTTC
15	.	once	TRBV7-9	TRBJ1-1	CASSSVGGVNTEAFF	TGTGCCAGCAGCTCCGTTGGGGGGGTAAACACTGAAGCTTTCTTT
14	.	few	TRBV2	TRBJ1-5	CASSGQISNQPQHF	TGTGCCAGCAGTGGACAGATTAGCAATCAGCCCCAGCATTTT
14	.	few	TRBV5-4	TRBJ1-2	CASSLAQQRYGYTF	TGTGCCAGCAGCTTGGCCCAGCAGCGCTATGGCTACACCTTC
15	TRBD1	.	TRBV20-1	TRBJ1-2	CSASHLGGTRYGYTF	TGCAGTGCTAGTCACTTAGGGGGCACTCGATATGGCTACACCTTC
17	.	.	TRBV5-4	TRBJ1-1	CASSLHAGRPMNTEAFF	TGTGCCAGCAGCTTGCACGCAGGGCGCCCCATGAACACTGAAGCTTTCTTT
15	TRBD2	.	TRBV4-1	TRBJ2-1	CASSQTGLAVNEQFF	TGCGCCAGCAGCCAGACGGGACTAGCTGTCAATGAGCAGTTCTTC
15	.	few	TRBV18	TRBJ1-3	CASSPPANSGNTIYF	TGTGCCAGCTCACCACCAGCAAACTCTGGAAACACCATATATTTT
15	.	once	TRBV19	TRBJ1-2	CASSFTQHIGYGYTF	TGTGCCAGTAGTTTCACTCAACATATCGGGTATGGCTACACCTTC
14	TRBD1	.	TRBV3-1/TRBV3-2	TRBJ2-7	CASSLSPGTAEQYF	TGTGCCAGCAGCCTTTCCCCAGGGACAGCCGAGCAGTACTTC
19	.	.	TRBV7-2	TRBJ2-5	CASSLGSGFERNTKETQYF	TGTGCCAGCAGCTTAGGATCCGGTTTTGAGAGAAACACTAAAGAGACCCAGTACTTC
15	TRBD2	.	TRBV5-6	TRBJ2-7	CASSLGAGTTYEQYF	TGTGCCAGCAGCTTGGGGGCAGGGACTACCTACGAGCAGTACTTC
14	TRBD1	.	TRBV10-3	TRBJ1-1	CAITTTGLVTEAFF	TGTGCCATCACCACGACAGGGTTGGTCACTGAAGCTTTCTTT
17	TRBD1	.	TRBV7-9	TRBJ1-4	CASSQDRVFSTNEKLFF	TGTGCCAGCAGCCAGGACAGGGTGTTCTCAACTAATGAAAAACTGTTTTTT
15	.	.	TRBV24-1	TRBJ2-1	CATSDLLGGGNEQFF	TGTGCCACCAGTGACCTTTTGGGTGGAGGCAATGAGCAGTTCTTC
15	.	.	TRBV19	TRBJ1-5	CASITTADSNQPQHF	TGTGCCAGTATAACGACAGCCGATAGCAATCAGCCCCAGCATTTT
17	TRBD2	.	TRBV28	TRBJ2-1	CASRDRDYKKNYNEQFF	TGTGCCAGCAGAGACCGGGACTACAAAAAAAACTACAATGAGCAGTTCTTC
14	.	.	TRBV7-6	TRBJ2-2	CASSLIGTAGELFF	TGTGCCAGCAGCTTAATAGGCACAGCCGGGGAGCTGTTTTTT
13	TRBD1	.	TRBV29-1	TRBJ1-2	CSVGDRGFIGYTF	TGCAGCGTTGGAGACAGGGGGTTCATTGGCTACACCTTC
14	.	.	TRBV18	TRBJ2-3	CASATRGGTDTQYF	TGTGCCAGCGCAACTCGAGGCGGGACAGATACGCAGTATTTT
23	TRBD2	.	TRBV7-8	TRBJ2-1	CASSPQAPRVSSGRAVAYNEQFF	TGTGCCAGCAGCCCCCAGGCTCCCCGGGTATCTAGCGGGAGGGCCGTAGCCTACAATGAGCAGTTCTTC
14	.	.	TRBV13	TRBJ1-3	CASSPQGSGNTIYF	TGTGCCAGCAGCCCCCAGGGCTCTGGAAACACCATATATTTT
15	TRBD1	few	TRBV28	TRBJ2-5	CASSTPTGSGETQYF	TGTGCCAGCAGTACCCCGACAGGGAGCGGAGAGACCCAGTACTTC
14	.	.	TRBV28	TRBJ2-7	CASSGGGGSYEQYF	TGTGCCAGCAGCGGCGGGGGCGGGAGCTACGAGCAGTACTTC
15	.	.	TRBV6-1	TRBJ1-5	CASSDNRNSNQPQHF	TGTGCCAGCAGTGACAACAGAAATAGCAATCAGCCCCAGCATTTT
15	.	.	TRBV9	TRBJ1-2	CASSETGTFNYGYTF	TGTGCCAGCAGCGAGACAGGTACTTTTAACTATGGCTACACCTTC
14	TRBD1	.	TRBV28	TRBJ1-6	CASSLDRVRSPLHF	TGTGCCAGCAGTCTGGACAGGGTTCGTTCACCCCTCCACTTT
15	.	.	TRBV14	TRBJ2-1	CASSQVASTFGEQFF	TGTGCCAGCAGCCAAGTTGCGAGCACTTTCGGGGAGCAGTTCTTC
17	TRBD1	.	TRBV19	TRBJ1-5	CASRLLGQGLSNQPQHF	TGTGCCAGTAGACTTCTGGGACAGGGGCTTAGCAATCAGCCCCAGCATTTT
12	TRBD2	.	TRBV19	TRBJ2-3	CASSGGSYTQYF	TGTGCCAGTAGCGGGGGGAGTTATACGCAGTATTTT
15	TRBD2	.	TRBV2	TRBJ2-7	CASSVREGSIYEQYF	TGTGCCAGCAGTGTAAGGGAGGGGTCAATTTACGAGCAGTACTTC
15	.	.	TRBV5-1	TRBJ1-2	CASSPRSSTPYGYTF	TGCGCCAGCAGTCCCCGCTCGAGCACCCCCTATGGCTACACCTTC
11	.	.	TRBV13	TRBJ2-7	CASSLVNEQYF	TGTGCCAGCAGCTTAGTCAACGAGCAGTACTTC
15	.	.	TRBV19	TRBJ1-1	CASSSTGSMNTEAFF	TGTGCCAGTAGTTCTACAGGCTCCATGAACACTGAAGCTTTCTTT
16	.	.	TRBV9	TRBJ2-3	CASSVTQRPSTDTQYF	TGTGCCAGCAGCGTAACGCAGCGGCCTAGCACAGATACGCAGTATTTT
15	TRBD1	.	TRBV28	TRBJ1-2	CASSPAQGTNYGYTF	TGTGCCAGCAGCCCGGCACAGGGGACAAACTATGGCTACACCTTC
13	TRBD1	.	TRBV18	TRBJ1-2	CASSPDRGNGYTF	TGTGCCAGCTCACCCGACAGGGGAAATGGCTACACCTTC
13	TRBD1	.	TRBV12-3/TRBV12-4	TRBJ1-5	CASRGTDNQPQHF	TGTGCCAGCAGAGGGACAGACAATCAGCCCCAGCATTTT
14	TRBD1	.	TRBV18	TRBJ2-5	CASSPGQGGETQYF	TGTGCCAGCTCACCAGGACAGGGCGGGGAGACCCAGTACTTC
16	.	once	TRBV27	TRBJ2-4	CASSARGPLAKNIQYF	TGTGCCAGCAGTGCCAGGGGCCCGCTAGCCAAAAACATTCAGTACTTC
15	.	.	TRBV5-1	TRBJ2-1	CASSLVEPYYNEQFF	TGCGCCAGCAGCTTGGTCGAACCCTACTACAATGAGCAGTTCTTC
12	TRBD1	.	TRBV5-4	TRBJ2-1	CASSFSGGRQFF	TGTGCCAGCAGCTTCTCAGGGGGCAGGCAGTTCTTC
15	TRBD1	.	TRBV27	TRBJ1-5	CASSWDSNSNQPQHF	TGTGCCAGCAGCTGGGACAGTAATAGCAATCAGCCCCAGCATTTT
17	TRBD2	.	TRBV11-2	TRBJ2-1	CASSLGRGGSSYNEQFF	TGTGCCAGCAGCTTAGGTCGGGGGGGGAGCTCCTACAATGAGCAGTTCTTC
22	.	once	TRBV24-1	TRBJ1-4	CATSDLIRAMPTSRSGNEKLFF	TGTGCCACCAGTGATTTGATCAGGGCGATGCCTACTTCCAGATCAGGGAATGAAAAACTGTTTTTT
14	.	.	TRBV9	TRBJ1-3	CASSPLETGNTIYF	TGTGCCAGCAGCCCTCTCGAGACTGGAAACACCATATATTTT
14	.	.	TRBV30	TRBJ2-7	CAWRRGPSSYEQYF	TGTGCCTGGAGGCGGGGGCCCAGCTCCTACGAGCAGTACTTC
15	.	.	TRBV6-5	TRBJ1-3	CASSYTGAMGNTIYF	TGTGCCAGCAGTTACACCGGAGCCATGGGAAACACCATATATTTT
13	TRBD1	once	TRBV12-3/TRBV12-4	TRBJ2-5	CASRTGGEETQYF	TGTGCCAGCAGGACAGGGGGGGAAGAGACCCAGTACTTC
14	.	.	TRBV7-3	TRBJ2-5	CASSPLGFDETQYF	TGTGCCAGCAGCCCACTAGGGTTTGATGAGACCCAGTACTTC
17	TRBD1	.	TRBV10-1	TRBJ1-2	CAGPDPGQGGMNYGYTF	TGCGCCGGCCCCGACCCGGGACAGGGTGGGATGAACTATGGCTACACCTTC
13	.	.	TRBV15	TRBJ1-5	CATSRAENQPQHF	TGTGCCACCAGCAGAGCGGAGAATCAGCCCCAGCATTTT
16	TRBD2	once	TRBV11-2	TRBJ2-5	CASSLGGLAGKETQYF	TGTGCCAGCAGCTTAGGGGGGTTAGCGGGAAAGGAGACCCAGTACTTC
15	.	.	TRBV5-4	TRBJ2-3	CARPPGQPSTDTQYF	TGTGCCAGGCCCCCAGGGCAACCTAGCACAGATACGCAGTATTTT
16	TRBD1	.	TRBV4-1	TRBJ2-1	CASSLGTGGLYNEQFF	TGCGCCAGCAGCCTTGGGACAGGGGGTTTATACAATGAGCAGTTCTTC
15	TRBD2	.	TRBV27	TRBJ2-7	CASSLYGLAGDLQYF	TGTGCCAGCAGTTTATATGGACTAGCGGGAGATCTTCAGTACTTC